A selection of T cell receptor beta chains follows, all from one sample in a study of cytomegalovirus exposure and HLA in healthy donors. The repertoire was sequenced with immunoSEQ multiplex PCR; TCRdb's copy has only in-frame clones and lacks some. The table includes about 79,000 clones, approximately 93% detected once. The source material was PBMCs. Source of these receptors: a woman aged 25 to 39 in good health and CMV-seronegative. The CDR3 runs from the conserved cysteine through the conserved F or W. D genes are given only for firm matches.

CDR3 protein | CDR3 DNA | CDR3 length | V gene | D gene | J gene
CASRDSRNYGYTF | TGTGCCAGCAGGGACTCCCGCAACTATGGCTACACCTTC | 13 | TRBV28 | - | TRBJ1-2
CASRTGFRNHSPLHF | TGTGCCAGCAGGACAGGGTTCCGAAACCATTCACCCCTCCACTTT | 15 | TRBV6-5 | TRBD1 | TRBJ1-6
CAAGLRGEQFF | TGTGCCGCGGGGTTACGCGGTGAGCAGTTCTTC | 11 | TRBV30 | - | TRBJ2-1
CAWSRGAGDTQYF | TGTGCCTGGAGCCGGGGGGCGGGGGATACGCAGTATTTT | 13 | TRBV30 | - | TRBJ2-3
CAWSSTSGGTQYF | TGTGCCTGGAGTTCAACTAGCGGTGGTACGCAGTATTTT | 13 | TRBV30 | TRBD2 | TRBJ2-3
CAISDRGGTEQFF | TGTGCCATCAGTGATAGGGGGGGCACTGAGCAGTTCTTC | 13 | TRBV10-3 | - | TRBJ2-1
CASSLPGQGARSHEQYF | TGTGCCAGCAGTTTACCCGGACAGGGGGCGCGTTCTCACGAGCAGTACTTC | 17 | TRBV28 | TRBD1 | TRBJ2-7
CASSLRLANEQFF | TGTGCCAGCAGCCTCAGACTAGCCAATGAGCAGTTCTTC | 13 | TRBV9 | TRBD2 | TRBJ2-1
CASSQDTPGDHYGYTF | TGCGCCAGCAGTCAGGATACCCCGGGGGATCACTATGGCTACACCTTC | 16 | TRBV23-1 | - | TRBJ1-2
CASSYAGVTDTQYF | TGTGCCAGCAGTTACGCGGGAGTCACAGATACGCAGTATTTT | 14 | TRBV6-6 | TRBD2 | TRBJ2-3
CATSRGGAEGNQPQHF | TGTGCCACCAGCAGGGGAGGAGCGGAGGGCAATCAGCCCCAGCATTTT | 16 | TRBV15 | - | TRBJ1-5